This is a list of T cell receptor beta chains from one sample in a study of blood T cell repertoires in COVID-19. Sequenced by immunoSEQ multiplex PCR; TCRdb stores in-frame clones only, minus some. The data show about 240,000 clones, about four fifths seen once. Sample: peripheral blood. Receptors originate from a woman in her sixties or seventies with acute or convalescent COVID-19. CDR3s include the opening cysteine and the closing phenylalanine or tryptophan. Each record gives: V gene, clone size, CDR3 length, J gene, D gene, CDR3 protein, CDR3 DNA. D genes are given only for firm matches. A clone size is listed for some rows: how often the clone was seen (once, few, many), or a class if it is expanded.

V: TRBV3-1/TRBV3-2; size: few; length: 14; J: TRBJ1-5; D: NA; CDR3: CASSLGQSNQPQHF; DNA: TGTGCCAGCAGCCTCGGACAGAGCAATCAGCCCCAGCATTTT
V: TRBV29-1; size: NA; length: 13; J: TRBJ1-2; D: TRBD1; CDR3: CSVARGQDYGYTF; DNA: TGCAGCGTTGCGAGGGGACAGGACTATGGCTACACCTTC
V: TRBV3-1/TRBV3-2; size: NA; length: 16; J: TRBJ2-3; D: TRBD2; CDR3: CASSQGGLAATDTQYF; DNA: TGTGCCAGCAGCCAAGGAGGACTAGCGGCCACAGATACGCAGTATTTT
V: TRBV7-9; size: NA; length: 14; J: TRBJ1-1; D: TRBD1; CDR3: CASSLGQGNTEAFF; DNA: TGTGCCAGCAGCTTAGGACAGGGGAACACTGAAGCTTTCTTT
V: TRBV6-2/TRBV6-3; size: NA; length: 16; J: TRBJ2-3; D: TRBD2; CDR3: CASSYSSGDPRNTQYF; DNA: TGTGCCAGCAGTTACTCGAGCGGGGACCCTCGAAATACGCAGTATTTT
V: TRBV6-1; size: NA; length: 16; J: TRBJ2-7; D: NA; CDR3: CASSERGTVRYDEQYF; DNA: TGTGCCAGCAGTGAACGGGGGACGGTCAGGTACGACGAGCAGTACTTC
V: TRBV5-1; size: NA; length: 16; J: TRBJ1-1; D: NA; CDR3: CASSLDSYGLDTEAFF; DNA: TGCGCCAGCAGCTTGGATTCGTACGGTTTAGACACTGAAGCTTTCTTT
V: TRBV29-1; size: NA; length: 12; J: TRBJ1-1; D: TRBD1; CDR3: CSVVGQAIQAFF; DNA: TGCAGCGTTGTGGGACAGGCAATTCAAGCTTTCTTT
V: TRBV15; size: NA; length: 16; J: TRBJ1-2; D: TRBD1; CDR3: CATSRDLGQGSRGYTF; DNA: TGTGCCACCAGCAGAGACTTAGGACAGGGTTCGCGAGGCTACACCTTC
V: TRBV15; size: NA; length: 18; J: TRBJ1-4; D: TRBD1; CDR3: CATSRGSTGGQSNEKLFF; DNA: TGTGCCACCAGCAGAGGGAGCACAGGGGGCCAGTCTAATGAAAAACTGTTTTTT
V: TRBV6-5; size: NA; length: 15; J: TRBJ2-7; D: TRBD2; CDR3: CASSRTSGGTYEQYF; DNA: TGTGCCAGCAGTAGGACTAGCGGGGGGACCTACGAGCAGTACTTC
V: TRBV7-9; size: NA; length: 14; J: TRBJ1-1; D: NA; CDR3: CASSFRELGTEAFF; DNA: TGTGCCAGCAGCTTTAGGGAGTTGGGCACTGAAGCTTTCTTT
V: TRBV3-1/TRBV3-2; size: NA; length: 15; J: TRBJ2-2; D: TRBD2; CDR3: CASSRTSGLTGELFF; DNA: TGTGCCAGCTCCCGGACTAGCGGGCTCACCGGGGAGCTGTTTTTT
V: TRBV5-1; size: NA; length: 17; J: TRBJ1-4; D: TRBD1; CDR3: CASSPGQGALTNEKLFF; DNA: TGCGCCAGCAGCCCAGGACAGGGGGCCTTAACTAATGAAAAACTGTTTTTT
V: TRBV3-1/TRBV3-2; size: few; length: 14; J: TRBJ1-5; D: NA; CDR3: CASSPWTEDQPQHF; DNA: TGTGCCAGCAGCCCGTGGACAGAGGATCAGCCCCAGCATTTT
V: TRBV7-2; size: NA; length: 17; J: TRBJ2-1; D: NA; CDR3: CASSTQFQGSGYNEQFF; DNA: TGTGCCAGCAGCACCCAATTTCAGGGCTCCGGGTACAATGAGCAGTTCTTC
V: TRBV15; size: NA; length: 15; J: TRBJ1-2; D: TRBD1; CDR3: CATSPRQGGSRGYTF; DNA: TGTGCCACCAGCCCAAGACAGGGAGGTTCTCGCGGCTACACCTTC
V: TRBV7-9; size: NA; length: 16; J: TRBJ1-3; D: TRBD1; CDR3: CASSPPGQGSGNTIYF; DNA: TGTGCCAGCAGCCCACCGGGACAGGGCTCTGGAAACACCATATATTTT
V: TRBV27; size: few; length: 13; J: TRBJ1-1; D: NA; CDR3: CASSLQLNTEAFF; DNA: TGTGCCAGCAGTTTGCAGTTAAACACTGAAGCTTTCTTT
V: TRBV19; size: NA; length: 16; J: TRBJ1-5; D: NA; CDR3: CASSPRGRGSNQPQHF; DNA: TGTGCCAGTAGCCCGAGGGGCAGGGGAAGCAATCAGCCCCAGCATTTT
V: TRBV14; size: once; length: 16; J: TRBJ2-1; D: TRBD2; CDR3: CASSRYLLAGYNEQFF; DNA: TGTGCCAGCAGCCGATATCTACTAGCGGGCTACAATGAGCAGTTCTTC
V: TRBV7-8; size: NA; length: 14; J: TRBJ2-7; D: NA; CDR3: CASSLGLSSYEQYF; DNA: TGTGCCAGCAGCTTAGGACTATCCTCCTACGAGCAGTACTTC
V: TRBV7-9; size: NA; length: 15; J: TRBJ1-5; D: NA; CDR3: CASSRDRLSNQPQHF; DNA: TGTGCCAGCAGCCGCGACAGGCTTAGCAATCAGCCCCAGCATTTT
V: TRBV2; size: NA; length: 15; J: TRBJ1-4; D: NA; CDR3: CASSGTGISNEKLFF; DNA: TGTGCCAGCAGTGGCACAGGGATTTCTAATGAAAAACTGTTTTTT
V: TRBV6-5; size: NA; length: 12; J: TRBJ1-2; D: NA; CDR3: CASTLRQNGYTF; DNA: TGTGCCAGCACCCTAAGACAGAACGGCTACACCTTC
V: TRBV7-6; size: NA; length: 15; J: TRBJ1-1; D: TRBD1; CDR3: CASSPGTGLNTEAFF; DNA: TGTGCCAGCAGCCCGGGGACAGGCTTGAACACTGAAGCTTTCTTT
V: TRBV5-1; size: NA; length: 12; J: TRBJ1-1; D: TRBD1; CDR3: CASSVGQGEAFF; DNA: TGCGCCAGCAGCGTCGGACAGGGCGAAGCTTTCTTT
V: TRBV7-8; size: NA; length: 15; J: TRBJ2-7; D: NA; CDR3: CASSLVRNTFNEQYF; DNA: TGTGCCAGCAGCTTAGTGAGGAACACTTTCAACGAGCAGTACTTC
V: TRBV5-4; size: NA; length: 14; J: TRBJ2-3; D: TRBD1; CDR3: CASSQDRATDTQYF; DNA: TGTGCCAGCAGCCAGGACAGGGCGACAGATACGCAGTATTTT
V: TRBV5-1; size: NA; length: 15; J: TRBJ2-5; D: TRBD2; CDR3: CASSSATSGVETQYF; DNA: TGCGCCAGCAGCTCGGCGACTAGCGGGGTAGAGACCCAGTACTTC
V: TRBV3-1/TRBV3-2; size: NA; length: 15; J: TRBJ1-2; D: NA; CDR3: CASTRGSGSGAGYTF; DNA: TGTGCCAGCACCCGAGGCTCAGGGTCAGGAGCCGGCTACACCTTC
V: TRBV7-2; size: NA; length: 16; J: TRBJ2-2; D: NA; CDR3: CASSLSPGMYTGELFF; DNA: TGTGCCAGCAGCCTTTCCCCGGGGATGTACACCGGGGAGCTGTTTTTT
V: TRBV4-2; size: few; length: 15; J: TRBJ2-3; D: TRBD2; CDR3: CASSQELAGRDTQYF; DNA: TGTGCCAGCAGCCAGGAGCTAGCGGGGAGGGATACGCAGTATTTT
V: TRBV24-1; size: NA; length: 14; J: TRBJ1-2; D: NA; CDR3: CATSNVQFNYGYTF; DNA: TGTGCCACCAGTAACGTACAGTTTAACTATGGCTACACCTTC
V: TRBV3-1/TRBV3-2; size: NA; length: 17; J: TRBJ2-3; D: TRBD2; CDR3: CASSQVLWRGSTDTQYF; DNA: TGTGCCAGCAGCCAAGTACTCTGGCGGGGGAGCACAGATACGCAGTATTTT
V: TRBV7-9; size: NA; length: 13; J: TRBJ1-2; D: TRBD1; CDR3: CASSGQGFGGYTF; DNA: TGTGCCAGCTCGGGACAGGGGTTTGGCGGCTACACCTTC
V: TRBV6-1; size: NA; length: 12; J: TRBJ2-7; D: NA; CDR3: CASSSGGPEQYF; DNA: TGTGCCAGCAGTTCCGGGGGGCCCGAGCAGTACTTC
V: TRBV6-5; size: once; length: 14; J: TRBJ2-2; D: NA; CDR3: CASSYEVNTGELFF; DNA: TGTGCCAGCAGTTACGAGGTGAACACCGGGGAGCTGTTTTTT
V: TRBV5-4; size: NA; length: 14; J: TRBJ2-7; D: TRBD1; CDR3: CASSLDRGPYEQYF; DNA: TGTGCCAGCAGCTTGGATAGGGGGCCCTACGAGCAGTACTTC
V: TRBV18; size: NA; length: 13; J: TRBJ1-5; D: NA; CDR3: CASSPDQGQPQHF; DNA: TGTGCCAGCTCACCAGATCAGGGTCAGCCCCAGCATTTT
V: TRBV6-5; size: NA; length: 14; J: TRBJ1-2; D: TRBD1; CDR3: CASSGDRGLGGYTF; DNA: TGTGCCAGCAGCGGGGACAGGGGGCTGGGAGGCTACACCTTC
V: TRBV9; size: NA; length: 12; J: TRBJ2-3; D: NA; CDR3: CASSVVTDTQYF; DNA: TGTGCCAGCAGCGTTGTAACAGATACGCAGTATTTT
V: TRBV11-1; size: NA; length: 12; J: TRBJ1-3; D: NA; CDR3: CASSFEGNTIYF; DNA: TGTGCCAGCAGCTTCGAGGGAAACACCATATATTTT
V: TRBV27; size: NA; length: 19; J: TRBJ2-7; D: TRBD1; CDR3: CASSLSRPPGQGAGYEQYF; DNA: TGTGCCAGCAGTTTATCGAGACCCCCGGGACAGGGGGCTGGGTACGAGCAGTACTTC
V: TRBV2; size: NA; length: 15; J: TRBJ2-2; D: NA; CDR3: CASSLRQGNTGELFF; DNA: TGTGCCAGCAGCCTTAGGCAGGGTAACACCGGGGAGCTGTTTTTT
V: TRBV19; size: NA; length: 17; J: TRBJ2-7; D: NA; CDR3: CASSMVGGQWGGSEQYF; DNA: TGTGCCAGTAGTATGGTTGGTGGACAGTGGGGCGGTTCCGAGCAGTACTTC
V: TRBV6-6; size: NA; length: 16; J: TRBJ2-3; D: NA; CDR3: CASSFITGEVTHTQYF; DNA: TGTGCCAGCAGTTTCATCACAGGGGAGGTTACACATACGCAGTATTTT
V: TRBV27; size: NA; length: 11; J: TRBJ2-7; D: NA; CDR3: CASTSGYEQYF; DNA: TGTGCCAGCACCTCAGGATACGAGCAGTACTTC
V: TRBV21-1; size: NA; length: 15; J: TRBJ2-7; D: NA; CDR3: CASSKRLARIYEQYF; DNA: TGTGCCAGCAGCAAACGTCTAGCGAGGATCTACGAGCAGTACTTC
V: TRBV5-1; size: NA; length: 15; J: TRBJ2-1; D: TRBD2; CDR3: CASSTGAGTNNEQFF; DNA: TGCGCCAGCAGCACGGGCGCCGGGACTAACAATGAGCAGTTCTTC
V: TRBV5-1; size: few; length: 15; J: TRBJ2-6; D: NA; CDR3: CASSLSGAGANVLTF; DNA: TGCGCCAGCAGCTTGTCAGGGGCTGGGGCCAACGTCCTGACTTTC
V: TRBV19; size: NA; length: 15; J: TRBJ2-3; D: TRBD2; CDR3: CASSIERGSTDTQYF; DNA: TGTGCCAGTAGTATTGAGCGGGGAAGCACAGATACGCAGTATTTT
V: TRBV2; size: NA; length: 14; J: TRBJ2-3; D: TRBD2; CDR3: CASSGVAGASTQYF; DNA: TGTGCCAGCAGTGGGGTAGCGGGGGCCTCTACGCAGTATTTT
V: TRBV4-2; size: once; length: 17; J: TRBJ2-1; D: TRBD2; CDR3: CASSQDGLAGGRVEQFF; DNA: TGTGCCAGCAGCCAAGATGGGCTAGCGGGGGGGCGGGTTGAGCAGTTCTTC
V: TRBV12-3/TRBV12-4; size: NA; length: 12; J: TRBJ1-5; D: TRBD1; CDR3: CASRSGGQPQHF; DNA: TGTGCCAGCAGGTCAGGGGGACAGCCCCAGCATTTT
V: TRBV4-2; size: NA; length: 13; J: TRBJ2-7; D: TRBD2; CDR3: CASSQDKGTRGFF; DNA: TGTGCCAGCAGCCAAGATAAAGGGACTAGGGGTTTCTTC